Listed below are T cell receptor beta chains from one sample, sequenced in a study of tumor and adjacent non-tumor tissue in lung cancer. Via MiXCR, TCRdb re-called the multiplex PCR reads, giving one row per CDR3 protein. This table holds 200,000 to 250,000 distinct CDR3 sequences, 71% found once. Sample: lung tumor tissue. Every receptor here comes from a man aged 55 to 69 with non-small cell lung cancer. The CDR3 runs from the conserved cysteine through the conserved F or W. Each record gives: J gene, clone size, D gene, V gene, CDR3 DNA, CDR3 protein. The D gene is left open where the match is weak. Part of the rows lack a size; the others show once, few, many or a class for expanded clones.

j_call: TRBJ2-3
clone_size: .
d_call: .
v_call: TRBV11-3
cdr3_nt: TGTGCCAGCAGCGGAACAGAGAGCGGTTCCCCCACAGATACGCAGTATTTT
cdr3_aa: CASSGTESGSPTDTQYF

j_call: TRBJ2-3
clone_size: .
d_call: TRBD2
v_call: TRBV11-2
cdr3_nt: TGTGTCAGCAGCTTTTTCCTAGCGGTGACAGATACGCAGTATTTC
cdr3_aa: CVSSFFLAVTDTQYF

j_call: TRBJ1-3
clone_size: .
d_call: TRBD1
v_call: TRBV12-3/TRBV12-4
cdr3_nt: TGTGCCAGCAGTTGGCGACAGGGATCGGACACCATACATTTT
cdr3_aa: CASSWRQGSDTIHF

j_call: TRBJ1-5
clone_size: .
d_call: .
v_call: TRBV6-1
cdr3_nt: TGTGCCAGCAGCCTAGCCACCGGCGATAGCAATCAGCCCCAGCATTTT
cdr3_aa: CASSLATGDSNQPQHF

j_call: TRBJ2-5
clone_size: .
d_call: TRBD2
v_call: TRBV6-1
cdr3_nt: TGTGCCAGCGGACATAGCGGGAGGGCGGTGGAGACCCAGTACTTC
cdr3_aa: CASGHSGRAVETQYF

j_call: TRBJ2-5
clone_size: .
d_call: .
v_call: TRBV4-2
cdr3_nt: TGTGCCAGCGGCCAAGAGACGTCTGGGGCAGAGACCCAGTACTTC
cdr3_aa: CASGQETSGAETQYF

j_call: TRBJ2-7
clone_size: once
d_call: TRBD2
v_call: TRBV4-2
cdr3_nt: TGTGTCAGCAGCCAAGATAGCGGGGGCTCCTACGAGCAGTACTTC
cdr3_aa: CVSSQDSGGSYEQYF

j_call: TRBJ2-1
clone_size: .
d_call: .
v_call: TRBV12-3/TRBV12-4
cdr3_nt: TGTGCCAGCAGCCCAAGGCGAACTGCGGGGGCCTATGAGCAGTTCTTC
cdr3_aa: CASSPRRTAGAYEQFF

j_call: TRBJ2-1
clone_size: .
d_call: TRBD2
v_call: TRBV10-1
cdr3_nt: TGCGCCAGCAGTTCTAGCGGGAGTCCAAATGAGCAGTTCTTC
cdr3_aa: CASSSSGSPNEQFF

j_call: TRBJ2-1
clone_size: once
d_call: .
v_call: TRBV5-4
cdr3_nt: TGTGCCAGCAACTTTGGACAGCCCTCCTACAATGAGCAGTTCTTC
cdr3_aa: CASNFGQPSYNEQFF

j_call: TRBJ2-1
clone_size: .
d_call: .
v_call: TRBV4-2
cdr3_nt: TGTGCCAGCAACCTTCAAGCACTAGCCTACCACAATGAGCAGTTCTTC
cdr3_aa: CASNLQALAYHNEQFF